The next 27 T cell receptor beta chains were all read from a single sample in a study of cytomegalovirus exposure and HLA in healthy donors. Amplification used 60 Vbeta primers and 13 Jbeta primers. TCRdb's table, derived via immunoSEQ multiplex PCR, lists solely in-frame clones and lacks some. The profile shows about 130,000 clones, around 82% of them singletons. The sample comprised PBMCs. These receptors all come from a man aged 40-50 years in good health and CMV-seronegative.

In nucleotides, the CDR3 is TGTGCCAGCAGTGTTCGGGTAACCATGAACACTGAAGCTTTCTTT. This sequence encodes CASSVRVTMNTEAFF. This chain connects TRBV6-1 to TRBJ1-1; unclear D gene. The CDR3 is 15 amino acids. Germline V gene lookup returns CDR1 MNHNS and CDR2 SASEGT. V was clipped by 4 bases and J by 0 bases, with 12 bases between them.

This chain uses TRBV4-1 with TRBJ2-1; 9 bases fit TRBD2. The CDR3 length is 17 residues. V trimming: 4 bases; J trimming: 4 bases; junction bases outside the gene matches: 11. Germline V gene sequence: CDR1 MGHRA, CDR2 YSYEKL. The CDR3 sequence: CASSPQGSGGLYNEQFF. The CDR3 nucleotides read TGCGCCAGCAGCCCCCAGGGTAGCGGGGGCCTTTACAATGAGCAGTTCTTC.

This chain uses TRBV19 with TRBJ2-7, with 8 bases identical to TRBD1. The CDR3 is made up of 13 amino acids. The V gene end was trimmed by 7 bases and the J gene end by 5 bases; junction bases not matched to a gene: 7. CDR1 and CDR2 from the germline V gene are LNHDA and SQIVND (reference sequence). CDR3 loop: CASNRQGLDEQYF. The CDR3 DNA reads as TGTGCCAGTAATAGACAGGGGCTGGACGAGCAGTACTTC.

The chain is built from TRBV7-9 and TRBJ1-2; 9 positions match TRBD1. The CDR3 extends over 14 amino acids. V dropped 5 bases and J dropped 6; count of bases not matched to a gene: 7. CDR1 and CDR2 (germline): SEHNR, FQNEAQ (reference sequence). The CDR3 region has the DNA TGTGCCAGCAGCCAGCCGGGACAGGGCCATGGCTACACCTTC. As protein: CASSQPGQGHGYTF.

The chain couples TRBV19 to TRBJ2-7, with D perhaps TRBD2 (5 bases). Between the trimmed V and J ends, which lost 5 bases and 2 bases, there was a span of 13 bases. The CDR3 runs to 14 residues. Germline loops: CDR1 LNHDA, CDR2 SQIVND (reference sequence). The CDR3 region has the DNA TGTGCCAGTAGTTTGGCGGGTTTGACCTACGAGCAGTACTTC. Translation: CASSLAGLTYEQYF. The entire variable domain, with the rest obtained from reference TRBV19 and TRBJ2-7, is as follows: DGGITQSPKYLFRKEGQNVTLSCEQNLNHDAMYWYRQDPGQGLRLIYYSQIVNDFQKGDIAEGYSVSREKKESFPLTVTSAQKNPTAFYLCASSLAGLTYEQYFGPGTRLTVT.

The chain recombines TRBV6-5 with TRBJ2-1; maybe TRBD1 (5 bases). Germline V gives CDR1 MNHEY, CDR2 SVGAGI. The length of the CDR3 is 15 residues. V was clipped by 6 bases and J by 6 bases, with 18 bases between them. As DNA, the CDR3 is TGTGCCAGCAGGATATATCTGGGGCCAGGCAATGAGCAGTTCTTC. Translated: CASRIYLGPGNEQFF.

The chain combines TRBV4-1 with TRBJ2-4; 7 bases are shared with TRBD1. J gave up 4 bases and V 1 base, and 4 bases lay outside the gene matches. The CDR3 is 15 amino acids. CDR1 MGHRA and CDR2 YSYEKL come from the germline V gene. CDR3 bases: TGCGCCAGCAGCCAAGCTACAGGGGCGAAAAACATTCAGTACTTC. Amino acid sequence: CASSQATGAKNIQYF.

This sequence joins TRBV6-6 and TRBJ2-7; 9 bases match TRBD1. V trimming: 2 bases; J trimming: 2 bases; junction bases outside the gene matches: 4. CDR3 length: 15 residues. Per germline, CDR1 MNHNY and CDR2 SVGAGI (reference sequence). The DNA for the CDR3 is TGTGCCAGCAGTTACCCCCGGGACAGGGCCTACGAGCAGTACTTC. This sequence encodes CASSYPRDRAYEQYF.

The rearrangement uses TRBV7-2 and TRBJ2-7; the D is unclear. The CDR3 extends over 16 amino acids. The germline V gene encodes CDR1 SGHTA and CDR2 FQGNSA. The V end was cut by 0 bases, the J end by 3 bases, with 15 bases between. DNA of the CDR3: TGTGCCAGCAGCTTAGCGGTACAGCCGCCCATCTACGAGCAGTACTTC. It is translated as CASSLAVQPPIYEQYF.

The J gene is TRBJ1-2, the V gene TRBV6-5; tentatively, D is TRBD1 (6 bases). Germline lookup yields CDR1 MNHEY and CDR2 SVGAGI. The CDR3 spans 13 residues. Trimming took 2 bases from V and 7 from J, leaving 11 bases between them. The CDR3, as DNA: TGTGCCAGCAGTTACCAGACAGGAACTGGCTACACCTTC. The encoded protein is CASSYQTGTGYTF.

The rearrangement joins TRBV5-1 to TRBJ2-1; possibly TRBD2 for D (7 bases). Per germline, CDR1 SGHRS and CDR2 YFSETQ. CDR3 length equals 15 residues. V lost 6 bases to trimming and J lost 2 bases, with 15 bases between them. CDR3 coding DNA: TGCGCCAGCACGAGGGGGGGGTCCCCCTACAATGAGCAGTTCTTC. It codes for CASTRGGSPYNEQFF. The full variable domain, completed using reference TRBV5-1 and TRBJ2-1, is KAGVTQTPRYLIKTRGQQVTLSCSPISGHRSVSWYQQTPGQGLQFLFEYFSETQRNKGNFPGRFSGRQFSNSRSEMNVSTLELGDSALYLCASTRGGSPYNEQFFGPGTRLTVL.

CDR3 nucleotides: TGTGCCAGCAGTTTGACAGGGGTCGGGGCCAACGTCCTGACTTTC. This sequence encodes CASSLTGVGANVLTF. The rearrangement links TRBV2 to TRBJ2-6; TRBD1 agrees at 8 bases. The CDR3 spans 15 residues. Trimming removed 5 bases from V and 4 bases from J; junction bases left unmatched: 4. Germline CDR1 is SNHLY and CDR2 is FYNNEI.

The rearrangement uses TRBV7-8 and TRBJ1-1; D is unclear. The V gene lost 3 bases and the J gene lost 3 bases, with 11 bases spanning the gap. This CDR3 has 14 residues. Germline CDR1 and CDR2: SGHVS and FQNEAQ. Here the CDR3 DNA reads TGTGCCAGCAGCTTGGAGGGAGGTTACACTGAAGCTTTCTTT. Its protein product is CASSLEGGYTEAFF.

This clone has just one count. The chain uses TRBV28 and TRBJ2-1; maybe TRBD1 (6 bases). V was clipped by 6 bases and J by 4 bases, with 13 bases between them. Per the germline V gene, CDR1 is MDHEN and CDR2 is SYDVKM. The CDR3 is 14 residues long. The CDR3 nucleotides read TGTGCCAGCAGCCCCCAGGGGAGTTACAATGAGCAGTTCTTC. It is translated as CASSPQGSYNEQFF.

The CDR3, as DNA: TGTGCCAGCAGTGAAGCTCGGGGGGTCGGTGGCTACACCTTC. This codes for CASSEARGVGGYTF. The rearrangement uses TRBV2 and TRBJ1-2, with D perhaps matching TRBD1 (5 bases). The CDR3 extends over 14 amino acids. Germline-derived CDR1 and CDR2 are SNHLY and FYNNEI. The V gene lost 0 bases and the J gene lost 7 bases, with 12 bases spanning the gap.

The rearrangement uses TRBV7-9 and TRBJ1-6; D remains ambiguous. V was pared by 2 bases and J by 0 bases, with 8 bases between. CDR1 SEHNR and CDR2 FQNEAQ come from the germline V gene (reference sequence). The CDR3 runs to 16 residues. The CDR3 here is CASSLYAVSYNSPLHF. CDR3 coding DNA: TGTGCCAGCAGCTTATATGCGGTCTCCTATAATTCACCCCTCCACTTT.

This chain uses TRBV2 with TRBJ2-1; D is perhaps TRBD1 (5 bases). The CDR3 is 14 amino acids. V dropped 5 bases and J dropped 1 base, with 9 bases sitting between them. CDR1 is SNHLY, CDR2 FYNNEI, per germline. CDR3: CASSLDSSYNEQFF. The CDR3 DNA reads TGTGCCAGCAGTCTCGACAGTTCCTACAATGAGCAGTTCTTC.

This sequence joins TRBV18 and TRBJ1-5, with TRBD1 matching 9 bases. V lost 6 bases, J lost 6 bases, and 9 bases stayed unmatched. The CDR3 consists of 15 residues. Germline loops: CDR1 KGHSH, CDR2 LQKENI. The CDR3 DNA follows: TGTGCCAGCTCCCTCGGGACAGGGAGGGGTCAGCCCCAGCATTTT. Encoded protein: CASSLGTGRGQPQHF.

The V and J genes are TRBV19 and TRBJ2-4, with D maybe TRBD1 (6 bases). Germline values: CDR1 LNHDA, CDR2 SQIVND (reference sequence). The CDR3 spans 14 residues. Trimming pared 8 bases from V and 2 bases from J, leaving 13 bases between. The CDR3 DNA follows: TGTGCCAGTCATGAAGGGGGTACCAAAAACATTCAGTACTTC. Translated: CASHEGGTKNIQYF. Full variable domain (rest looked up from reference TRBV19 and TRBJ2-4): DGGITQSPKYLFRKEGQNVTLSCEQNLNHDAMYWYRQDPGQGLRLIYYSQIVNDFQKGDIAEGYSVSREKKESFPLTVTSAQKNPTAFYLCASHEGGTKNIQYFGAGTRLSVL.

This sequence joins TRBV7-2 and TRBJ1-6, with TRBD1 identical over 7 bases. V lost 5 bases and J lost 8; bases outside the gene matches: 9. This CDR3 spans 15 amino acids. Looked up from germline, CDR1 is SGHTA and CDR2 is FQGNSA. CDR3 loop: CASSAQPGQHSPLHF. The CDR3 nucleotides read TGTGCCAGCAGCGCCCAACCGGGACAGCATTCACCCCTCCACTTT.

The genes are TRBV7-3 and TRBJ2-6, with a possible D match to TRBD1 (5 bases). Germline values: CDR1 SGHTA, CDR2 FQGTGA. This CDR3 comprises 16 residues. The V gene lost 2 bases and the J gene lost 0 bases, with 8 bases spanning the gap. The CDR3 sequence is CASSLQGNSGANVLTF. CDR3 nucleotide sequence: TGTGCCAGCAGCTTACAGGGAAACTCTGGGGCCAACGTCCTGACTTTC. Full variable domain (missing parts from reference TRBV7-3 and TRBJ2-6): GAGVSQTPSNKVTEKGKYVELRCDPISGHTALYWYRQSLGQGPEFLIYFQGTGAADDSGLPNDRFFAVRPEGSVSTLKIQRTERGDSAVYLCASSLQGNSGANVLTFGAGSRLTVL.

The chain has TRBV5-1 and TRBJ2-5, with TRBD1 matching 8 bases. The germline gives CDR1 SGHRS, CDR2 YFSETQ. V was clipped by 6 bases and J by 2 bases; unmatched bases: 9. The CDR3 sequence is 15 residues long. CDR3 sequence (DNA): TGCGCCAGCAAGGGCAGGGGGCTCGGTCAAGAGACCCAGTACTTC. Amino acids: CASKGRGLGQETQYF.

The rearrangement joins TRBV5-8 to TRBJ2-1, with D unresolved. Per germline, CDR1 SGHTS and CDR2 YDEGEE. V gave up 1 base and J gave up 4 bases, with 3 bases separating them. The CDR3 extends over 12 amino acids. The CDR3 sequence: CASSLYYNEQFF. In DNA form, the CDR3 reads TGTGCCAGCAGCTTGTATTACAATGAGCAGTTCTTC.

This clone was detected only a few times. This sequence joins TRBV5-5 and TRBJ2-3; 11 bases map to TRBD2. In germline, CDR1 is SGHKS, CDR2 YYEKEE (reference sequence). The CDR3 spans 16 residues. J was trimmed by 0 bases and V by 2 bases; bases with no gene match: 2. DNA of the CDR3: TGTGCCAGCAGCTTAAGACTAGCGGGGAGCACAGATACGCAGTATTTT. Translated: CASSLRLAGSTDTQYF.

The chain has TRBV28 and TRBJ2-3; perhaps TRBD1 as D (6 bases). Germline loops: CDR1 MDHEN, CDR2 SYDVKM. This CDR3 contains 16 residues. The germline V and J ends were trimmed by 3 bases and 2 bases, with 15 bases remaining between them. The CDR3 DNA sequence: TGTGCCAGCAGTTTCGGTACAGGGACGTACACAGATACGCAGTATTTT. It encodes CASSFGTGTYTDTQYF.

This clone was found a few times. The CDR3 nucleotides are TGTGCCAGCAGTTTCACCAGAATGTCAGATACGCAGTATTTT. It encodes CASSFTRMSDTQYF. The V gene is TRBV27, the J gene TRBJ2-3; D gene ambiguous. This CDR3 is 14 amino acids long. V lost 3 bases and J lost 4, with 11 bases in between. CDR1 MNHEY and CDR2 SMNVEV come from the germline V gene (reference sequence).

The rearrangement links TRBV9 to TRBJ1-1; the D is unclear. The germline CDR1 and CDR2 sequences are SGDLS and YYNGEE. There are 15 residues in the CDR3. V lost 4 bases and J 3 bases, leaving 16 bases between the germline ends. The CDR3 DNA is TGTGCCAGCAGCCCCCGGGTAGTGTTGGACACTGAAGCTTTCTTT. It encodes CASSPRVVLDTEAFF.